This entry is about one TCR beta chain. The antigen is not known. These data originate in a study of T cell responses to AZD1222 COVID-19 vaccine. About the study: Pooling covered second doses at about 4 or about 12 weeks. Study observations and caveats: Baseline seropositives among AZD1222 recipients totaled only six. Spike-spanning, vaccine-associated CD4 TCRs were dominant at 160-218 and 743-854. Clonal diversity was possibly underestimated, and white British individuals and females predominated among donors.

Profiling relied on immunoSEQ multiplex PCR, and the TCRdb table lists in-frame clones only, not all of them. Here the sample spans about 120,000 clones, about 87% being singletons. CDR3 length equals 17 residues. J lost 0 bases, V lost 6 bases, and 8 bases had no gene match. Germline V gives CDR1 MDHEN, CDR2 SYDVKM. The chain combines TRBV28 with TRBJ2-6; TRBD1 matches at 7 bases. The sequence derives from an adult in good health. The source material was peripheral blood, sampled on day 0 of AZD1222 vaccination. The CDR3, as DNA: TGTGCCAGCAGCCCTCGACAGGGATTCTCTGGGGCCAACGTCCTGACTTTC. Amino acid sequence: CASSPRQGFSGANVLTF.